These 21 T cell receptor beta chains originate from one sample sequenced in a study of T cell responses to AZD1222 COVID-19 vaccine. The method was immunoSEQ multiplex PCR; TCRdb's version includes in-frame clones alone and lacks a portion of them. The table has 160,000 or so clones, 90% seen once. The input for sequencing was peripheral blood, taken on day 0 of AZD1222 vaccination. These TCRs come from an adult in good health.

The chain recombines TRBV11-2 with TRBJ2-3, with TRBD2 matching 7 bases. Germline V gene data show CDR1 as SGHAT and CDR2 as FQNNGV. The CDR3 loop spans 14 amino acids. With 3 bases clipped from V and 4 bases from J, the junction kept 4 bases outside the gene matches. In DNA, the CDR3 is TGTGCCAGCAGCTTCATCGCGGGAGCAGATACGCAGTATTTT. Amino acid sequence: CASSFIAGADTQYF.

This chain uses TRBV12-5 with TRBJ1-5; TRBD1 is a possible D gene (5 bases). With 4 bases removed from V and 2 bases from J, the gap between germline ends came to 9 bases. CDR3 size: 14 residues. Germline V gene lookup returns CDR1 LGHNT and CDR2 FRNRAP. The CDR3 spells CASGSGSGNQPQHF. CDR3 DNA: TGTGCTAGTGGTTCAGGGTCAGGCAATCAGCCCCAGCATTTT.

The chain has TRBV2 and TRBJ1-5, with D hard to call. The CDR3 contains 13 residues. V gave up 8 bases and J gave up 5 bases, with 13 bases separating them. Germline V CDR1 and CDR2: SNHLY, FYNNEI. The CDR3 region is CASGGQLDQPQHF. The CDR3 DNA reads TGTGCCAGCGGTGGGCAGCTAGATCAGCCCCAGCATTTT.

This clone has just a few counts. CDR3 in DNA: TGTGCCAGCAGCCTACAAAGCGGGAGAAACACCTACGAGCAGTACTTC. Translating it yields CASSLQSGRNTYEQYF. The chain is built from TRBV4-2 and TRBJ2-7; 8 bases agree with TRBD2. This CDR3 is 16 amino acids long. Germline V gene sequence: CDR1 LGHNA, CDR2 YNFKEQ. Trimming cost V 4 bases and J 2 bases; bases outside gene matches: 10.

This clone appeared once. V and J are TRBV28 and TRBJ1-2, with 8 bases identical to TRBD1. CDR3 length equals 14 residues. V was clipped by 10 bases and J by 0 bases; unmatched bases: 7. CDR1 and CDR2 (germline): MDHEN, SYDVKM. The CDR3 nucleotides read TGTGCCATCCAGGGGGCGGGAGCTAACTATGGCTACACCTTC. Residues: CAIQGAGANYGYTF.

In its sample, this clone was seen once. The CDR3 DNA follows: TGTGCCAGCAGTTTATACCCAGGGGGCGATAATTCACCCCTCCACTTT. Translating it yields CASSLYPGGDNSPLHF. The chain is built from TRBV27 and TRBJ1-6; 8 bases map to TRBD1. The CDR3 length is 16 residues. V dropped 1 base and J dropped 5; count of bases not matched to a gene: 4. From germline, CDR1 is MNHEY and CDR2 SMNVEV (reference sequence).

The chain combines TRBV28 with TRBJ2-1, with a weak D call TRBD2 (7 bases). The CDR3 extends over 14 amino acids. Trimming cost V 8 bases and J 9 bases, with 20 bases left between them. Per the germline V gene, CDR1 is MDHEN and CDR2 is SYDVKM. CDR3 amino acids: CASRPGDTGGEQFF. DNA for the CDR3: TGTGCCAGCCGACCAGGGGACACGGGAGGTGAGCAGTTCTTC.

This chain connects TRBV3-1 (or the pseudogene TRBV3-2) to TRBJ1-2; no clear D. The ends were cut back, 1 base at V and 3 bases at J, with 6 bases in the middle. Germline assignment: CDR1 LGHDT and CDR2 YNNKEL (reference sequence). The CDR3 length is 13 residues. In DNA form, the CDR3 reads TGTGCCAGCAGCCAAGTCACGGACTATGGCTACACCTTC. Its translation is CASSQVTDYGYTF.

V usage is TRBV6-4 and J usage is TRBJ1-5; no reliable D call. Germline lookup yields CDR1 MRHNA and CDR2 SNTAGT. Deletions cut 4 bases from V and 7 bases from J, with 11 bases between. This CDR3 has 13 residues. In DNA, the CDR3 is TGTGCCAGCAGTGGGCAGCACGGGCAGCCCCAGCATTTT. Its protein is CASSGQHGQPQHF.

The CDR3 DNA reads TGTGCCAGCAGCTCGGCCACGATGGGCGGCTACACCTTC. This codes for CASSSATMGGYTF. The genes are TRBV7-9 and TRBJ1-2; D is unclear. Looked up from germline, CDR1 is SEHNR and CDR2 is FQNEAQ (reference sequence). Trimming pared 4 bases from V and 8 bases from J, leaving 14 bases between. The CDR3 loop spans 13 amino acids. The full variable domain, with the rest looked up from reference TRBV7-9 and TRBJ1-2, is DTGVSQNPRHKITKRGQNVTFRCDPISEHNRLYWYRQTLGQGPEFLTYFQNEAQLEKSRLLSDRFSAERPKGSFSTLEIQRTEQGDSAMYLCASSSATMGGYTFGSGTRLTVV.

The V and J genes are TRBV11-2 and TRBJ2-7; D might be TRBD2 (5 bases). The CDR3 extends over 16 amino acids. From germline, CDR1 is SGHAT and CDR2 FQNNGV. The V gene lost 5 bases and the J gene lost 2 bases, with 19 bases spanning the gap. The CDR3, as DNA: TGTGCCAGCAGCCCTATCCAGCGGTCCCACACCTACGAGCAGTACTTC. Translated, it gives CASSPIQRSHTYEQYF.

V usage is TRBV3-1 (or the pseudogene TRBV3-2) and J usage is TRBJ1-3; TRBD1 might be the D (5 bases). This CDR3 has 15 amino acids. Germline V gene sequence: CDR1 LGHDT, CDR2 YNNKEL (reference sequence). V lost 4 bases to trimming and J lost 2 bases, with 12 bases between them. The CDR3 DNA is TGTGCCAGCAGCCTTTCCAGGGCTACTGGAAACACCATATATTTT. It translates to CASSLSRATGNTIYF.

The chain uses TRBV3-1 (or the pseudogene TRBV3-2) and TRBJ2-3; 15 nucleotides line up with TRBD2. This CDR3 has 22 residues. The trim removed 0 bases at V and 5 bases at J, leaving 18 bases unmatched. Germline V gene lookup returns CDR1 LGHDT and CDR2 YNNKEL (reference sequence). The CDR3 DNA reads TGTGCCAGCAGCCAAGATAGCAGCTGGACTAGCGGGAGGGGGGACCGGGTAGATACGCAGTATTTT. Translated, it gives CASSQDSSWTSGRGDRVDTQYF.

The chain recombines TRBV7-2 with TRBJ1-1; D remains unclear. Germline V gene sequence: CDR1 SGHTA, CDR2 FQGNSA. The CDR3 sequence is 11 residues long. The V end was cut by 1 base, the J end by 8 bases, with 5 bases between. Here the CDR3 DNA reads TGTGCCAGCAGCTTAGTTATAGAAGCTTTCTTT. Its protein is CASSLVIEAFF.

This clone showed up just once. CDR3 in DNA: TGTGCCAGCCACCGGGGAAGTAATGAAAAACTGTTTTTT. The encoded protein is CASHRGSNEKLFF. The chain employs TRBV19 and TRBJ1-4; D gene ambiguous. Deletions cut 9 bases from V and 4 bases from J, with 12 bases between. The germline CDR1 and CDR2 sequences are LNHDA and SQIVND (reference sequence). This CDR3 comprises 13 residues.

V is TRBV5-5 and J is TRBJ1-4; the match to TRBD1 covers 10 bases. Looked up from germline, CDR1 is SGHKS and CDR2 is YYEKEE (reference sequence). The CDR3 is 17 amino acids. Unmatched junction bases numbered 4, after V lost 2 bases and J lost 0 bases. CDR3 nucleotides: TGTGCCAGCAGCTTTCCAGGACAGGGGGCAACTAATGAAAAACTGTTTTTT. Its translation: CASSFPGQGATNEKLFF.

The rearrangement links TRBV4-1 to TRBJ1-1; D is undetermined. The CDR3 has 16 amino acids. Per the germline V gene, CDR1 is MGHRA and CDR2 is YSYEKL. V lost 1 base to trimming and J lost 1 base, with 13 bases between them. The CDR3 sequence: CASSQVALAPNTEAFF. The CDR3 region has the DNA TGCGCCAGCAGCCAAGTGGCTCTAGCCCCGAACACTGAAGCTTTCTTT.

The chain links TRBV2 to TRBJ1-1; D gene uncertain. The ends were cut back, 6 bases at V and 5 bases at J, with 13 bases in the middle. This CDR3 region has 13 residues. Germline assignment: CDR1 SNHLY and CDR2 FYNNEI. The CDR3 sequence is CASSGQRRTEAFF. DNA for the CDR3: TGTGCCAGCAGCGGTCAACGGAGGACTGAAGCTTTCTTT.

The V call is TRBV7-8, the J call TRBJ1-1; D uncertain. Looked up from germline, CDR1 is SGHVS and CDR2 is FQNEAQ. V was trimmed by 1 base and J by 1 base, leaving 13 bases between them. This CDR3 region has 16 residues. The CDR3 DNA sequence: TGTGCCAGCAGCTTAGAGTGGCGAGAGAGGAACACTGAAGCTTTCTTT. This gives the protein CASSLEWRERNTEAFF. Based on the CDR3 plus reference TRBV7-8 and TRBJ1-1, the full variable domain is GAGVSQSPRYKVAKRGQDVALRCDPISGHVSLFWYQQALGQGPEFLTYFQNEAQLDKSGLPSDRFFAERPEGSVSTLKIQRTQQEDSAVYLCASSLEWRERNTEAFFGQGTRLTVV.

The J gene is TRBJ1-1, the V gene TRBV2; D is possibly TRBD1 (5 bases). V was trimmed by 8 bases and J by 10 bases, leaving 11 bases between them. Germline CDR1 and CDR2: SNHLY and FYNNEI. CDR3 length equals 10 residues. The CDR3 nucleotides are TGTGCCAGCCAGGGAGGAGGAGCTTTCTTT. Its protein is CASQGGGAFF.

This clone showed up just a few times. The chain links TRBV25-1 to TRBJ2-1; D is unresolved. CDR3 size: 13 residues. CDR1 and CDR2 from the germline V gene are MGHDK and SYGVNS. Trimming stripped 3 bases from V and 4 bases from J, with 7 bases between. CDR3 in DNA: TGTGCCAGCAGTGATGGAACTTACAATGAGCAGTTCTTC. This gives the protein CASSDGTYNEQFF.